The rows below give T cell receptor beta chains drawn from one sample of a study of blood T cell repertoires in COVID-19. Some clones are missing from TCRdb's copy, which holds only in-frame ones; the method was immunoSEQ multiplex PCR. The sample has hundreds of thousands of clones, around nine tenths seen once. Sequenced: PBMCs or T cells enriched from blood (not recorded which). The receptor set was obtained from a woman between 50 and 59 years old who had been exposed to COVID-19. Each CDR3 is given with its conserved first and last residue. A D gene is named only where the DNA matches it firmly. Clone size is not always given. Where it is, it says once, few, many or a class for expanded clones.

abundance,d_gene,v_gene,j_gene,CDR3nt,CDR3aa
NA,NA,TRBV29-1,TRBJ1-5,TGCAGCGTTGTTGAAGGCGGGGGGATGAAGGGCAATCAGCCCCAGCATTTT,CSVVEGGGMKGNQPQHF
once,NA,TRBV11-3,TRBJ2-5,TGTGCCAGCAGCTCAGACAGGTGGTCCGAGACCCAGTACTTC,CASSSDRWSETQYF
few,TRBD1,TRBV7-9,TRBJ1-5,TGTGCCAGCAGCCTCCAGGGGGCCGGCAATCAGCCCCAGCATTTT,CASSLQGAGNQPQHF
NA,NA,TRBV6-4,TRBJ2-1,TGTGCCAGCAGTGATGAGTGGGGGGGCGGAAACAATGAGCAGTTCTTC,CASSDEWGGGNNEQFF
NA,TRBD1,TRBV29-1,TRBJ2-2,TGCAGCGTATGGGACAGGGTGAACACCGGGGAGCTGTTTTTT,CSVWDRVNTGELFF
NA,TRBD1,TRBV27,TRBJ2-6,TGTGCCAGCAGTTCCGACAGGGTTAGGGCCAACGTCCTGACTTTC,CASSSDRVRANVLTF
NA,NA,TRBV3-1/TRBV3-2,TRBJ1-4,TGTGCCAGCAGCCAGTTGCGTAATGAAAAACTGTTTTTT,CASSQLRNEKLFF
NA,TRBD1,TRBV19,TRBJ2-7,TGTGCCAGTAGTCCTCTGAGGGACAGGGGCCTCTACGAGCAGTACTTC,CASSPLRDRGLYEQYF
once,TRBD1,TRBV4-1,TRBJ1-1,TGCGCCAGCAGCCCAGGACAGGGGTCGGACAACACTGAAGCTTTCTTT,CASSPGQGSDNTEAFF
NA,NA,TRBV5-1,TRBJ2-1,TGCGCCAGCAGCTTAAGGGACACATACAATGAGCAGTTCTTC,CASSLRDTYNEQFF
NA,NA,TRBV18,TRBJ1-2,TGTGCCAGCTCACCATCGGACACAAGCTATGGCTACACCTTC,CASSPSDTSYGYTF
NA,NA,TRBV19,TRBJ1-5,TGTGCCAGTAGTATAGGCGGCCCGGGCAATCAGCCCCAGCATTTT,CASSIGGPGNQPQHF
NA,NA,TRBV12-3/TRBV12-4,TRBJ2-7,TGTGCCAGCAGTTTATATAGTTACGAGCAGTACTTC,CASSLYSYEQYF
NA,NA,TRBV5-1,TRBJ2-1,TGCGCCAGCAGCTTGGGGGCCGCGAATGAGCAGTTCTTC,CASSLGAANEQFF
NA,NA,TRBV4-1,TRBJ2-1,TGCGCCAGCAGCCAAGTGGTACAGGGTTGGCAGTTCTTC,CASSQVVQGWQFF
NA,TRBD2,TRBV19,TRBJ2-1,TGTGCCAGTAGTGTAGCCGGGACTAGCGGGGGGCGCAATGAGCAGTTCTTC,CASSVAGTSGGRNEQFF